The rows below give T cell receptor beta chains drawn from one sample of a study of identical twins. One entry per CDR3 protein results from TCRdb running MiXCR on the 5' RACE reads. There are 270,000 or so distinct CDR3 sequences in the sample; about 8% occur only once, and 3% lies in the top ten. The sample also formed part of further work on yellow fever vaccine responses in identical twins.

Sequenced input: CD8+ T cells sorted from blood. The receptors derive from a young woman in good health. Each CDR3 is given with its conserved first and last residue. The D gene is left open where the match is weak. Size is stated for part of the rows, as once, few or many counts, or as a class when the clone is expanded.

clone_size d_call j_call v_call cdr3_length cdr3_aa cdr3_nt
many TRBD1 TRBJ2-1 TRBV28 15 CASRARDRGLDEQFF TGTGCCAGCAGGGCGAGGGACAGGGGGTTGGATGAGCAGTTCTTC
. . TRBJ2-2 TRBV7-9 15 CASSLALGAPGELFF TGTGCCAGCAGCTTAGCGCTCGGGGCACCCGGGGAGCTGTTTTTT
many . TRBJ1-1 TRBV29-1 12 CSVDAENTEAFF TGCAGCGTTGACGCCGAAAACACTGAAGCTTTCTTT
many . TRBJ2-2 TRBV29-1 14 CSVEATTNTGELFF TGCAGCGTTGAGGCGACTACGAACACCGGGGAGCTGTTTTTT
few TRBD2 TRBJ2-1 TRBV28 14 CASSWRLAENEQFF TGTGCCAGCAGTTGGAGGCTAGCGGAGAATGAGCAGTTCTTC
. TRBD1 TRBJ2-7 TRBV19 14 CASSTTGWSYEQYF TGTGCCAGTAGTACGACAGGGTGGTCCTACGAGCAGTACTTC
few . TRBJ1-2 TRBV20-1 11 CSNGGNYGYTF TGCAGTAACGGCGGGAACTATGGCTACACCTTC
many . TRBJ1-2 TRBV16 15 CASSQRTSETYGYTF TGTGCCAGCAGCCAGCGGACCTCCGAAACTTATGGCTACACCTTC
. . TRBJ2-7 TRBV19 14 CASSIDPEGEMRYF TGTGCCAGTAGTATAGATCCGGAGGGAGAGATGCGGTACTTC
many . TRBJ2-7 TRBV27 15 CASRIRRGGPYEQYF TGTGCCAGCCGCATAAGAAGGGGCGGCCCCTACGAGCAGTACTTC
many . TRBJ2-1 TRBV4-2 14 CASSPEAADNEQFF TGTGCCAGCAGCCCCGAGGCGGCGGACAATGAGCAGTTCTTC